This TCR beta chain was sequenced for a study of blood T cell repertoires in COVID-19. Turning to the study itself: COVID-19 samples from acute and convalescent phases originated in the United States, Italy and Spain.

Authors' methods: Amplifying reference gene primers gave estimates of nucleated cell counts. Generated by immunoSEQ multiplex PCR, the TCRdb table keeps only in-frame clones and is missing some. D and trimming come from the DNA, and the V and J calls and clone size come from that table. The profile shows 200,000 to 300,000 clones, around 90% of them singletons. Enrolled during active infection, Seattle patients were then followed longitudinally. The CDR3 extends over 13 amino acids. Germline loops: CDR1 SNHLY, CDR2 FYNNEI. The V end was cut by 0 bases, the J end by 6 bases, with 8 bases between. The sequenced sample consisted of peripheral blood. The chain recombines TRBV2 with TRBJ1-1, with D unclear. The TCR comes from a man between 25 and 39 years old with COVID-19, enrolled during active disease. The CDR3 here is CASSEARGSEAFF. CDR3 coding DNA: TGTGCCAGCAGTGAAGCTCGGGGTTCTGAAGCTTTCTTT.